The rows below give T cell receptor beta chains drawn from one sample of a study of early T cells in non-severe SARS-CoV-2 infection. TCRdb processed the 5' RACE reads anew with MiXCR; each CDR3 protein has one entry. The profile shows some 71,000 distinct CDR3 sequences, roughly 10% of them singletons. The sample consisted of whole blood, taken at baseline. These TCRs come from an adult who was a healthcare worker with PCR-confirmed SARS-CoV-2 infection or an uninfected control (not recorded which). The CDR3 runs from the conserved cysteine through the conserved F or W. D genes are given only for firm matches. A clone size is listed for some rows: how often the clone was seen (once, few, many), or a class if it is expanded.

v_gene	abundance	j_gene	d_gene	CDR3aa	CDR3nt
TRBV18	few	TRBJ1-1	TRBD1	CASSPRDRLHSEAFF	TGTGCCAGCTCACCCCGGGACAGGCTACATTCTGAAGCTTTCTTT
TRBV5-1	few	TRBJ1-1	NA	CASSQGTSRTEAFF	TGCGCCAGCAGCCAGGGGACATCGAGGACTGAAGCTTTCTTT
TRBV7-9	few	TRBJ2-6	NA	CASSLPTGIHSGANVLTF	TGTGCCAGCAGCTTACCGACAGGAATCCACTCTGGGGCCAACGTCCTGACTTTC
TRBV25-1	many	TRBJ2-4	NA	CASSDMRNIQYF	TGTGCCAGCAGTGATATGAGGAACATTCAGTACTTC
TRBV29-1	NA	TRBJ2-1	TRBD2	CSVEGDAGGEFF	TGCAGCGTTGAAGGAGATGCGGGAGGAGAGTTCTTC
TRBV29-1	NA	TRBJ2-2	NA	CSVEAPRGPYGELFF	TGCAGCGTTGAAGCCCCACGGGGCCCCTACGGGGAGCTGTTTTTT
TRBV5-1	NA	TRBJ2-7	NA	CASASSQGAYEQYF	TGCGCCAGCGCCTCGAGCCAGGGCGCCTACGAGCAGTACTTC
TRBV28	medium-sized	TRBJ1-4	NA	CASRARELEKLFF	TGTGCCAGCAGGGCCCGGGAGCTTGAAAAACTGTTTTTT
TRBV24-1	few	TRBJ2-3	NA	CATAVGGTDTQYF	TGTGCCACCGCCGTCGGGGGCACAGATACGCAGTATTTT
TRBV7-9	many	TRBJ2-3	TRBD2	CASIPSGSADTQYF	TGTGCCAGCATTCCTAGCGGGAGTGCAGATACGCAGTATTTT
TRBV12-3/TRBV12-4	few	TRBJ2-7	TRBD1	CASSIGQAVYEQYF	TGTGCCAGCAGCATTGGACAGGCCGTATACGAGCAGTACTTC
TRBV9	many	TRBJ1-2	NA	CASSVASFPAQGARGYTF	TGTGCCAGCAGCGTAGCTTCTTTCCCAGCACAGGGAGCCCGCGGCTACACCTTC
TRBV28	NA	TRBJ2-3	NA	CASCGDTDTQYF	TGTGCCAGCTGCGGTGACACAGATACGCAGTATTTT